This T cell receptor beta chain stems from a study of Graves' ophthalmopathy and Graves' hyperthyroidism. The TCR beta CDR3 regions underwent amplification from RNA transcripts. In the first round, RT-PCR was carried out with HTBI primers, and a multiplex PCR formed the second round. MiXCR, run by TCRdb on the multiplex PCR reads, gives a single entry per CDR3 protein. The profile covers around 1.1 million distinct CDR3 sequences, with about 35% appearing a single time and around 10% taken by the ten largest. Turning to this clonotype: This clone may be a read error of a much larger clone one base away.

CDR1 and CDR2 from the germline V gene are SGHVS and FQNEAQ. This CDR3 has 20 residues. V lost 1 base to trimming and J lost 0 bases; unmatched junction nucleotides: 16. Sequenced input: peripheral blood or thyroid tissue (not recorded which). The source of this sequence is an adult man with Graves' hyperthyroidism. The rearrangement joins TRBV7-8 to TRBJ1-1, with TRBD1 matching over 8 bases. CDR3 in DNA: TGTGCCAGCAGCTTAGGGGGACAGGAGCTCGGTTTAAGGTTGAACACTGAAGCTTTCTTT. This codes for CASSLGGQELGLRLNTEAFF.